This TCR beta chain was sequenced for a study of cytomegalovirus exposure and HLA in healthy donors. Use of 60 Vbeta and 13 Jbeta primers characterized the PCR. Original data processing: Approximately 11 million shared chains were among the roughly 80 million unique TCR beta chains that a later analysis counted. The protocol was immunoSEQ multiplex PCR, while the TCRdb copy is restricted to in-frame clones and leaves out a portion. That table gives V, J and clone size, and the DNA gave D and trimming. The profile shows about 170,000 clones, around 74% of them singletons. Study-wide points: Compared with the roughly 700-donor mean, an Asian-associated ancestry cluster reportedly had fewer N-insertions, according to a later analysis. Productive rates of about 90% or about 30% were seen for most TCR beta V segments in an earlier analysis. Another analysis was done later, and it associated roughly 15,000 TCR beta sequences with HLA alleles at 0.05 false discovery rate.

A note on this clone: The antigen remains undetermined.

Sample: PBMCs. This clonotype was obtained from a female donor in good health and CMV-seronegative.

The CDR3 DNA reads as TGTGCCTGGAGTTACAGGGACACTGAAGCTTTCTTT. Its protein product is CAWSYRDTEAFF. This chain links TRBV30 with TRBJ1-1, with a possible D match to TRBD1 (6 bases). Germline V lookup: CDR1 GTSNPN, CDR2 SVGIG (reference sequence). Trimming pared 2 bases from V and 3 bases from J, leaving 7 bases between. The CDR3 is 12 residues long.